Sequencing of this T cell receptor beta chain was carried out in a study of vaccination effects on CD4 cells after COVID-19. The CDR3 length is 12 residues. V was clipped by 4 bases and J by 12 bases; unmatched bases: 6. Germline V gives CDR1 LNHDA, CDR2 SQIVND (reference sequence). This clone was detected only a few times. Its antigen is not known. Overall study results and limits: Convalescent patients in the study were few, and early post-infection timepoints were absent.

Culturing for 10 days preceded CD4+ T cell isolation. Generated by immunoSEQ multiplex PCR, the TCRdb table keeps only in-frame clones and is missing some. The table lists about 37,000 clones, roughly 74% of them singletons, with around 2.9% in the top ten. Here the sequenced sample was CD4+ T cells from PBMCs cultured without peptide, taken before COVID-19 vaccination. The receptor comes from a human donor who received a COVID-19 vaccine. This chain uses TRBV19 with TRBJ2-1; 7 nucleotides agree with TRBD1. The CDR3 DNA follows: TGTGCCAGTAGTACACAGGGGATGGGGCAGTTCTTC. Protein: CASSTQGMGQFF.